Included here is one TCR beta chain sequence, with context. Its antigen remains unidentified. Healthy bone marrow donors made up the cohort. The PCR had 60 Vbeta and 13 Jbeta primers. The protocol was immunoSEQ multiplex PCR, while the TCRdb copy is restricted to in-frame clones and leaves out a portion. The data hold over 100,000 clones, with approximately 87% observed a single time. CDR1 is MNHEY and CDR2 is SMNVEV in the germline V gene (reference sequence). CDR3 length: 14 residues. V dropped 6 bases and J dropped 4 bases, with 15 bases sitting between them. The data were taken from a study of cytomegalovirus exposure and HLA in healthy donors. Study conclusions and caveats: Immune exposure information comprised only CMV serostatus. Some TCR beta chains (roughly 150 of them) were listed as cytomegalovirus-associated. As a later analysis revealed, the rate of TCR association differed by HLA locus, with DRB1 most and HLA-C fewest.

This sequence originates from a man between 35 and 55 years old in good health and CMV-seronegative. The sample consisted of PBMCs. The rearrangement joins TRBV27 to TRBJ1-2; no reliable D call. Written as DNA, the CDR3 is TGTGCCAGCAGGCAAGCAGGTACCCGCTATGGCTACACCTTC. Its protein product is CASRQAGTRYGYTF.